This is a list of T cell receptor beta chains from one sample in a study of T cells in Graves' hyperthyroidism and ophthalmopathy. A single record per CDR3 protein comes from TCRdb applying MiXCR to the multiplex PCR reads. This sample has about 740,000 distinct CDR3 sequences, with 13% to 15% found just once. Sequencing was done on a sample of blood. Receptor source: a woman between 18 and 30 years old with Graves' hyperthyroidism. Both conserved end residues are part of each CDR3. A D gene is named only where the DNA matches it firmly. The size entry is marked missing in some rows and otherwise reads once, few, many or a size class.

>TRBJ2-5|-|TRBV5-1|few
TGCGCCAGCAGTCGGGGGGCGCGCCTACAAGAGACCCAGTACTTC
CASSRGARLQETQYF
>TRBJ2-3|-|TRBV11-2|many
TGTGCCAGCAGCTTGGGTTGGGAAGATATGCAGTATTTT
CASSLGWEDMQYF
>TRBJ2-1|TRBD1|TRBV9|-
TGTGCCAGCAGCGTAGGAGGGACAGGGGCCTACAATGAGCAGTTCTTC
CASSVGGTGAYNEQFF
>TRBJ2-7|-|TRBV7-2|many
TGTGCCAGCAGCTTAATTGTCTGGTCGACTTCCTACGAGCAGTACTTC
CASSLIVWSTSYEQYF
>TRBJ2-7|-|TRBV30|many
TGTGCCTGGACTATGGGGAGGCCCTCCTACGAGCAGTACTTC
CAWTMGRPSYEQYF
>TRBJ1-1|-|TRBV2|many
TGTGCCAGCAGTGAAGCGGCAACCGAGAACACTGAAGCTTTCTTT
CASSEAATENTEAFF
>TRBJ2-2|-|TRBV12-3/TRBV12-4|-
TGTGCCAGCAGTTTAGATTCCTGGGCAGTTATAGCCGCAGCGTCCGGGGAGCTGTTTTTT
CASSLDSWAVIAAASGELFF
>TRBJ2-7|TRBD2|TRBV30|-
TGTGCCTCCTCCTTAGGGCGGGAGAGAAGCGAGCAGTACTTC
CASSLGRERSEQYF
>TRBJ2-5|TRBD1|TRBV7-3|many
TGTGCCAGCAGCTCCACACAGGGGGCTGACCAGTACTTC
CASSSTQGADQYF
>TRBJ2-2|-|TRBV27|many
TGTGCCAGCAGTTTGTGGGGTTTCACCGGGGAGCTGTTTTTT
CASSLWGFTGELFF
>TRBJ2-3|-|TRBV6-1|-
TGTGCCAGCAGCGACTGGCTCCACAGCACAGATACGCAGTATTTT
CASSDWLHSTDTQYF
>TRBJ2-1|TRBD2|TRBV24-1|-
TGTGCCACCAGTGATCGGGGACTAGCGGTTTACAATGAGCAGTTCTTC
CATSDRGLAVYNEQFF
>TRBJ2-7|-|TRBV6-1|many
TGTGCCAGCAGTTACCCGACCCAGGGCTCCTACGAGCAGTACTTC
CASSYPTQGSYEQYF
>TRBJ1-1|-|TRBV3-1|many
TGTGCCAGCAGCCAAGCCGGGGTTGGTGCTGAAGCTTTCTTT
CASSQAGVGAEAFF
>TRBJ2-1|TRBD1|TRBV4-3|few
TGCGCCAGCAGCCAAGCTTGGGGGACAGGGAATGAGCAGTTCTTC
CASSQAWGTGNEQFF
>TRBJ2-7|TRBD2|TRBV5-1|few
TGCGCCAGCAGCTCAACTAGCGGGAGTAACGAGCAGTACTTC
CASSSTSGSNEQYF
>TRBJ1-5|-|TRBV20-1|many
TGCAGTGCTAGTGCTGGGGCGCGAGGTCAGCCCCAGCATTTT
CSASAGARGQPQHF
>TRBJ2-1|TRBD2|TRBV12-3/TRBV12-4|many
TGTGCCAGCAGTTTAACAGCTAGCGGGGCACATGAGCAGTTCTTC
CASSLTASGAHEQFF
>TRBJ2-7|TRBD2|TRBV19|few
TGTGCCAGTAGTCCCAGGACTAGCGGGAGCGCTAAGTGGTACGAGCAGTACTTC
CASSPRTSGSAKWYEQYF
>TRBJ2-3|TRBD2|TRBV2|many
TGTGCCAGCAGGGAGGGACTAGCGGGACCTGGCACGACGCAGTATTTT
CASREGLAGPGTTQYF
>TRBJ2-3|TRBD2|TRBV20-1|few
TGCAGTGCTAGAGATCTAGCGGGAGGGCCGCCTGGGCAAGATACGCAGTATTTT
CSARDLAGGPPGQDTQYF
>TRBJ2-7|-|TRBV11-2|many
TGTGCCAGCAGTTCCCCATCCTATGGATCCTACGAGCAGTACTTC
CASSSPSYGSYEQYF
>TRBJ1-2|-|TRBV24-1|-
TGTGCCACCAGTGATACCGATCTTCGTGGTGGCTACACCTTC
CATSDTDLRGGYTF
>TRBJ2-3|TRBD2|TRBV7-8|many
TGTGCCAGCAGCTTATACGGGGGGAGCACAGATACGCAGTATTTT
CASSLYGGSTDTQYF